Listed below are T cell receptor beta chains from one sample, sequenced in a study of blood T cell repertoires in COVID-19. Clones were sequenced by immunoSEQ multiplex PCR, and TCRdb holds only the in-frame ones, with some missing. The profile covers 170,000 or so clones, with around four fifths appearing a single time and roughly 2.8% taken by the ten largest. Sequencing was carried out using peripheral blood. Receptors originate from a woman aged 60-70 years with acute or convalescent COVID-19. The CDR3 runs from the conserved cysteine through the conserved F or W. The D gene is left open where the match is weak. Clone size is not always given. Where it is, it says once, few, many or a class for expanded clones.

clone size	J gene	D gene	V gene	CDR3 DNA	CDR3 protein
NA	TRBJ2-1	NA	TRBV20-1	TGCAGTGCTAGTAAAGCGGCGGGAAGGGAGCAGTTCTTC	CSASKAAGREQFF
once	TRBJ2-1	TRBD2	TRBV7-6	TGTGCCAGCAGCTTAGGGGGGGGGTCGAACTACAATGAGCAGTTCTTC	CASSLGGGSNYNEQFF
NA	TRBJ1-1	NA	TRBV5-6	TGTGCCAGCAGCTTGGGAAGACGGGTGAACACTGAAGCTTTCTTT	CASSLGRRVNTEAFF
NA	TRBJ2-1	NA	TRBV6-5	TGTGCCAGCAGTTACTCGGGCACTAGCTCCTACAATGAGCAGTTCTTC	CASSYSGTSSYNEQFF
NA	TRBJ2-7	TRBD1	TRBV6-5	TGTGCCAGCAGTACAGGGGGCTTCTCCTACGAGCAGTACTTC	CASSTGGFSYEQYF
NA	TRBJ1-5	NA	TRBV30	TGTGCCTGGAGTGTACAGGTCAATCAGCCCCAGCATTTT	CAWSVQVNQPQHF
many	TRBJ1-1	NA	TRBV7-2	TGTGCCACCTCAGTCTCGGGTGACACTGAAGCTTTCTTT	CATSVSGDTEAFF
NA	TRBJ1-2	TRBD1	TRBV5-8	TGTGCCAGTACTAGGGGGCTTGGCTACACCTTC	CASTRGLGYTF
NA	TRBJ2-4	NA	TRBV5-4	TGTGCCAGCAGCTTGGCCGGGGATTCCAAAAACATTCAGTACTTC	CASSLAGDSKNIQYF
NA	TRBJ2-3	TRBD2	TRBV7-2	TGTGCCAGCAGGCATAATCCCGGGACTAGCGGCAGCACAGATACGCAGTATTTT	CASRHNPGTSGSTDTQYF
NA	TRBJ1-5	TRBD1	TRBV30	TGTGCCTGGAGTGGGACAGGGTCTTCTCATCAGCCCCAGCATTTT	CAWSGTGSSHQPQHF
NA	TRBJ2-1	TRBD2	TRBV24-1	TGTGCCACCAGTGATCCCGCGGGGGGTAGCTACAATGAGCAGTTCTTC	CATSDPAGGSYNEQFF
NA	TRBJ1-2	TRBD1	TRBV9	TGTGCCAGCAGCGTATCTCTGGACAGGGGTGGCTACACCTTC	CASSVSLDRGGYTF
NA	TRBJ2-2	NA	TRBV11-2	TGTGCCAGCAGCTTAGCCGGGGGGCTGAACACCGGGGAGCTGTTTTTT	CASSLAGGLNTGELFF
NA	TRBJ2-3	TRBD2	TRBV2	TGTGCCAGCAGCCGGGGGGGCCAAGCAGATACGCAGTATTTT	CASSRGGQADTQYF
NA	TRBJ2-5	NA	TRBV5-1	TGCGCCAGCAGCGGGGCAGGGGACCAAGAGACCCAGTACTTC	CASSGAGDQETQYF
NA	TRBJ2-7	TRBD2	TRBV11-2	TGTGCCAGCAGCTTAGTGGCTAGCGGGGCCTCCTACGAGCAGTACTTC	CASSLVASGASYEQYF
NA	TRBJ1-2	NA	TRBV21-1	TGTGCCAGCAGCCTCCTCTCGGGGGGTGGGGACTATGGCTACACCTTC	CASSLLSGGGDYGYTF
NA	TRBJ1-5	NA	TRBV6-4	TGTGCCAGCAGATCGTGGCCCCAGCATTTT	CASRSWPQHF
NA	TRBJ2-1	NA	TRBV27	TGTGCCAGCAGTTCTTTCCAGCCCCTGGGAGCCAATGAGCAGTTCTTC	CASSSFQPLGANEQFF
NA	TRBJ2-1	TRBD1	TRBV9	TGTGCCAGCAGCGCGGACAGGGAGCAGTTCTTC	CASSADREQFF
NA	TRBJ1-1	NA	TRBV5-1	TGCGCCAGCAGTTTAACAGGGAACACTGAAGCTTTCTTT	CASSLTGNTEAFF
NA	TRBJ1-6	TRBD1	TRBV5-1	TGCGCCAGCAGCAAGAACGACAGGGTGCGGTCACCCCTCCACTTT	CASSKNDRVRSPLHF
NA	TRBJ1-5	NA	TRBV3-1/TRBV3-2	TGTGCCAGCAGCCAAGGCACGGGGAATCAGCCCCAGCATTTT	CASSQGTGNQPQHF
NA	TRBJ2-7	NA	TRBV6-2/TRBV6-3	TGTGCCAGCAGTTACCCGACCCGCCACTACCCGGGGTCCTACGAGCAGTACTTC	CASSYPTRHYPGSYEQYF
NA	TRBJ2-3	TRBD2	TRBV28	TGTGCCAGCAGTTTCGCGGGGGATCGGAATACGCAGTATTTT	CASSFAGDRNTQYF
NA	TRBJ1-2	NA	TRBV5-1	TGCGCCAGCAGCTTGGGGATGAGGGCAGCTAACTATGGCTACACCTTC	CASSLGMRAANYGYTF
NA	TRBJ2-5	TRBD1	TRBV18	TGTGCCAGCGGGAGGGACAGGGAAGAGACCCAGTACTTC	CASGRDREETQYF
NA	TRBJ2-3	NA	TRBV7-2	TGTGCCAGCAGCCGCTTCCGGGACTCCGGAGATACGCAGTATTTT	CASSRFRDSGDTQYF
once	TRBJ2-3	TRBD2	TRBV4-2	TGTGCCAGCAGCCCCTTTGCGGGGGGGCTTTCCACAGATACGCAGTATTTT	CASSPFAGGLSTDTQYF
NA	TRBJ2-1	NA	TRBV2	TGTGCCAGCAGAGCACGGGATGAGCAGTTCTTC	CASRARDEQFF
NA	TRBJ1-2	NA	TRBV7-3	TGTGCCAGCAGCCCACTTCCAGGGGATGGCTACACCTTC	CASSPLPGDGYTF
NA	TRBJ1-1	NA	TRBV7-8	TGTGCCAGCAGCTTAGGAAGGGGCGCTGAAGCTTTCTTT	CASSLGRGAEAFF
NA	TRBJ2-1	TRBD2	TRBV28	TGTGCCAGCAGTTTATCGGGGGGCTCCTACAATGAGCAGTTCTTC	CASSLSGGSYNEQFF
NA	TRBJ1-2	TRBD1	TRBV7-9	TGTGCCAGCAGCTTAGCCCCTAGACTTACAGGGGTCTATGGCTACACCTTC	CASSLAPRLTGVYGYTF
NA	TRBJ2-7	TRBD2	TRBV5-1	TGCGCCAGCAGCCCTAGCGGGGGGCATTACGAGCAGTACTTC	CASSPSGGHYEQYF
once	TRBJ1-3	NA	TRBV9	TGTGCCAGCGGGGCCTCTGGAAACACCATATATTTT	CASGASGNTIYF
NA	TRBJ2-7	NA	TRBV30	TGTGCCTGGAGTTTTACAGGGCCTCTTCAGGACGAGCAGTACTTC	CAWSFTGPLQDEQYF
NA	TRBJ1-6	TRBD1	TRBV18	TGTGCCAGCTCACTAACGGGACAGGGGGAATCACCCCTCCACTTT	CASSLTGQGESPLHF
NA	TRBJ1-1	TRBD1	TRBV20-1	TGCAGTGCACGGGACAGTAGTGAAGCTTTCTTT	CSARDSSEAFF
few	TRBJ1-2	TRBD1	TRBV6-5	TGTGCCAGCAGTGACTCAGGGGGCAGAAGGAGTGGCTACACCTTC	CASSDSGGRRSGYTF
NA	TRBJ2-5	TRBD2	TRBV27	TGTGCCAGCAGTATCCTCGGGGGGGCAGCCCAGTACTTC	CASSILGGAAQYF
few	TRBJ1-2	TRBD1	TRBV2	TGTGCCAGCAGTCAGGCCGGGACAGGGCTATATGGCTACACCTTC	CASSQAGTGLYGYTF
NA	TRBJ1-5	TRBD1	TRBV18	TGTGCCAGCTCACGGGACAGTAATCAGCCCCAGCATTTT	CASSRDSNQPQHF